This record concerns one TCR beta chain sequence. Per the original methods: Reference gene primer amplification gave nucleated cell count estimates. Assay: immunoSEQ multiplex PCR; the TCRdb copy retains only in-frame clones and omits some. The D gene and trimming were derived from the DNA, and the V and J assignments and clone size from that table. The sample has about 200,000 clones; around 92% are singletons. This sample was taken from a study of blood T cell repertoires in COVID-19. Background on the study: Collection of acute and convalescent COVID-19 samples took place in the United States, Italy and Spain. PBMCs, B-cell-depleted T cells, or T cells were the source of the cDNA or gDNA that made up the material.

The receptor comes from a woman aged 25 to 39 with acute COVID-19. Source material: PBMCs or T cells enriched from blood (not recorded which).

The CDR3 DNA reads TGCAGCGGGACAGTAAATGAAAAACTGTTTTTT. This codes for CSGTVNEKLFF. The chain couples TRBV29-1 to TRBJ1-4; a possible D gene is TRBD1 (6 bases). This CDR3 has 11 residues. CDR1 and CDR2 (germline): SQVTM, ANQGSEA. Trimming stripped 7 bases from V and 5 bases from J, with 8 bases between.